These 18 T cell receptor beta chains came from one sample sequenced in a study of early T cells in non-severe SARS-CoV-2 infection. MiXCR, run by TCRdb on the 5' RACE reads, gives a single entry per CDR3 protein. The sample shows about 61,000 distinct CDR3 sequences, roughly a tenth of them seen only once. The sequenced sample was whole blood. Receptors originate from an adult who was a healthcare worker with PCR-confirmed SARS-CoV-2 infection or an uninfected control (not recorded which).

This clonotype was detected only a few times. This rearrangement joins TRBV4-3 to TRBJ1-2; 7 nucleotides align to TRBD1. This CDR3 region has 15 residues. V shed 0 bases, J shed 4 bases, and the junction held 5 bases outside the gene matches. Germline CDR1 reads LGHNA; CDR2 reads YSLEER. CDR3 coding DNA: TGCGCCAGCAGCCAAGAGACAGGGAAGGGCTATGGCTACACCTTC. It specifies CASSQETGKGYGYTF.

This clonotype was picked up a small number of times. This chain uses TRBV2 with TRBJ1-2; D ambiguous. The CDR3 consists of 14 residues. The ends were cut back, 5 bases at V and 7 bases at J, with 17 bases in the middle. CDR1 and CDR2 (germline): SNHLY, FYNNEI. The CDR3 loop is CASSRTGPRSGYTF. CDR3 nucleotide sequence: TGTGCCAGCAGTAGAACCGGGCCGCGAAGTGGCTACACCTTC.

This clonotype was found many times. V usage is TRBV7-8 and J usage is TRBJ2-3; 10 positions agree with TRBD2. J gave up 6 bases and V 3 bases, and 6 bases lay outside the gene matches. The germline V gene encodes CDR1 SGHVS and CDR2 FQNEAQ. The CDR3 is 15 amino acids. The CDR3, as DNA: TGTGCCAGCAGCTTGCAGCGGGGGGGCAGGGATACGCAGTATTTT. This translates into CASSLQRGGRDTQYF.

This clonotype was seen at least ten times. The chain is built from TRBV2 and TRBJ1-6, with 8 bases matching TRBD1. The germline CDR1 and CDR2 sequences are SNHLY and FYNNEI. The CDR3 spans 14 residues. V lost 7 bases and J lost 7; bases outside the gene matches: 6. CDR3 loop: CASIWTGRNSPLHF. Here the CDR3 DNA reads TGTGCCAGCATTTGGACAGGGAGGAATTCACCCCTCCACTTT.

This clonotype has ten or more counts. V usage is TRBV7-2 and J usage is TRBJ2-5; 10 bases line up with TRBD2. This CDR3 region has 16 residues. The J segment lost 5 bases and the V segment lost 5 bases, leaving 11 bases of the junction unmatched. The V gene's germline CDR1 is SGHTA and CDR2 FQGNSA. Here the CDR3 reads CASSPTSSGGKETQYF. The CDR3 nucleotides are TGTGCCAGCAGCCCCACCAGTAGCGGGGGGAAGGAGACCCAGTACTTC.

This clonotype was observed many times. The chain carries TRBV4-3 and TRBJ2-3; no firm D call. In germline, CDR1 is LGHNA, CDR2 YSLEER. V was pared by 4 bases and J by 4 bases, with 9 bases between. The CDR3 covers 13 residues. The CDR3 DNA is TGCGCCAGCAGCCCCCGACTCGCAGATACGCAGTATTTT. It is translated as CASSPRLADTQYF.

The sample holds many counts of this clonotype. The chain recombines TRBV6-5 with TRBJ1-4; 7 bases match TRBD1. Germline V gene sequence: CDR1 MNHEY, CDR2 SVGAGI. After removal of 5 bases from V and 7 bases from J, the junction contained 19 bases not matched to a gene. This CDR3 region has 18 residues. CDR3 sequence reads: CASSADTGVRVSREKLFF. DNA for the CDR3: TGTGCCAGCAGTGCAGATACAGGGGTCAGGGTCTCTCGTGAAAAACTGTTTTTT.

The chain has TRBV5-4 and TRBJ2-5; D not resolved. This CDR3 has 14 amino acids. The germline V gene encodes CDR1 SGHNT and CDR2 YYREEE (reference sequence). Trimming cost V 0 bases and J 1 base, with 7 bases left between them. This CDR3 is CASSLGRLQETQYF. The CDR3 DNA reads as TGTGCCAGCAGCTTGGGACGGCTCCAAGAGACCCAGTACTTC.

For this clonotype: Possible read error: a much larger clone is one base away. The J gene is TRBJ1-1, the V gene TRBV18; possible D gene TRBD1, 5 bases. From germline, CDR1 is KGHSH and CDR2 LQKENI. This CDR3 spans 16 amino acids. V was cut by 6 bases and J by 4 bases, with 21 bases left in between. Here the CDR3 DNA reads TGTGCCAGCTCCTCTAAACCCACAGGATTCGGCACTGAAGCTTTCTTT. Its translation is CASSSKPTGFGTEAFF.

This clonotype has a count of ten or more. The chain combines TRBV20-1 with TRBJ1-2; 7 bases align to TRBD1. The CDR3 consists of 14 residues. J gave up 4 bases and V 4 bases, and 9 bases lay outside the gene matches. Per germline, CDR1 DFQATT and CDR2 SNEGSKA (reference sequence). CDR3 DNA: TGCAGTGCTACTGACAGGGACCCCCTCTATGGCTACACCTTC. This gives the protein CSATDRDPLYGYTF.

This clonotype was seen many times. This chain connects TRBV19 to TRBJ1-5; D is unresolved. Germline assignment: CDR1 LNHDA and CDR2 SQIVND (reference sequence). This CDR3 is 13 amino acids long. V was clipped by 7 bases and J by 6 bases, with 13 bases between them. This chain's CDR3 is CASNNRRTQPQHF. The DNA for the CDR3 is TGTGCCAGTAATAACCGTCGTACTCAGCCCCAGCATTTT.

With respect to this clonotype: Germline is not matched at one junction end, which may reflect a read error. The CDR3 loop is CAWKRGPSGGHGNEQLF. The CDR3 bases are TGTGCCTGGAAGAGGGGACCTAGCGGGGGACACGGGAATGAGCAGCTCTTC. V and J are TRBV30 and TRBJ2-1; 10 nucleotides line up with TRBD2. This CDR3 comprises 17 residues. Germline lookup yields CDR1 GTSNPN and CDR2 SVGIG (reference sequence).

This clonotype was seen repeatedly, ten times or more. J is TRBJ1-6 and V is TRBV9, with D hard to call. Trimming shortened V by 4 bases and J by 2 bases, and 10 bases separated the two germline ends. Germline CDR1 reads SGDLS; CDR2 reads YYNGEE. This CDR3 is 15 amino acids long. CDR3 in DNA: TGTGCCAGCAGCCCGGCCGGGGCCTATAATTCACCCCTCCACTTT. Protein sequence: CASSPAGAYNSPLHF.

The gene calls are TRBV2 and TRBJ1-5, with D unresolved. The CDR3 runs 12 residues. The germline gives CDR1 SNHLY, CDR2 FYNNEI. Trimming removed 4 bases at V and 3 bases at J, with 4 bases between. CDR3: CASSGFNQPQHF. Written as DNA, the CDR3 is TGTGCCAGCAGTGGGTTCAATCAGCCCCAGCATTTT.

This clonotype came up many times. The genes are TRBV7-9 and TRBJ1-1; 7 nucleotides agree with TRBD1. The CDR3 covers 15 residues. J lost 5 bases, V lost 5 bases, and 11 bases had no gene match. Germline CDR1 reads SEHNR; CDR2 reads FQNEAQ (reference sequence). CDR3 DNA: TGTGCCAGCAGCCAAAACAGGGGCGGTAGGACTGAAGCTTTCTTT. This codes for CASSQNRGGRTEAFF. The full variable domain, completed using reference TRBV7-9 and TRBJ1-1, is DTGVSQNPRHKITKRGQNVTFRCDPISEHNRLYWYRQTLGQGPEFLTYFQNEAQLEKSRLLSDRFSAERPKGSFSTLEIQRTEQGDSAMYLCASSQNRGGRTEAFFGQGTRLTVV.

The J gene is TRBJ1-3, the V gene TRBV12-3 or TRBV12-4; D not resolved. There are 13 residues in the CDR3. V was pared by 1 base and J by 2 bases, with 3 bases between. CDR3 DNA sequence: TGTGCCAGCAGTTTAGGGCCTGGAAACACCATATATTTT. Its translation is CASSLGPGNTIYF.

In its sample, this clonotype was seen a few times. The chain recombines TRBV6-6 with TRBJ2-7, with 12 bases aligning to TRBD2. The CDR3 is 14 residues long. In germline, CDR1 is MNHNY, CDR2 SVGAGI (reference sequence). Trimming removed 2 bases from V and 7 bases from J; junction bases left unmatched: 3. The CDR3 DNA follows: TGTGCCAGCAGTTACAGGCTAGCGGGGGGGGAGCAGTACTTC. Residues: CASSYRLAGGEQYF.

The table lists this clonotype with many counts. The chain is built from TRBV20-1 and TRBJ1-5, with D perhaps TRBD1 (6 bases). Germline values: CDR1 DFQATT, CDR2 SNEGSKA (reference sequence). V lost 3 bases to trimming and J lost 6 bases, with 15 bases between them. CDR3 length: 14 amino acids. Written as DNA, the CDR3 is TGCAGTGCTAGGCCTCCGGGGGGCTTTCAGCCCCAGCATTTT. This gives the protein CSARPPGGFQPQHF.